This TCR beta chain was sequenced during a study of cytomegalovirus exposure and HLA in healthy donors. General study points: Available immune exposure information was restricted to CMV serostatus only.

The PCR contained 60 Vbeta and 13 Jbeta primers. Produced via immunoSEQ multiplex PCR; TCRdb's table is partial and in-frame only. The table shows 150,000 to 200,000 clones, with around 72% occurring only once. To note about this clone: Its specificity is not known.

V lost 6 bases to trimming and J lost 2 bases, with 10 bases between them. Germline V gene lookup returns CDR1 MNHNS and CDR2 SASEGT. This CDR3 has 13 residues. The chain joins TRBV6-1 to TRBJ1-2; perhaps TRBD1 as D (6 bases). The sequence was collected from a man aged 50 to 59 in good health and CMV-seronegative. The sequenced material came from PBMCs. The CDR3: CASRGGGNYGYTF. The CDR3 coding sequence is TGTGCCAGCAGAGGGGGAGGGAACTATGGCTACACCTTC.